Listed below are T cell receptor beta chains from one sample, sequenced in a study of OX40 agonist ivuxolimab in advanced cancers. Measured with immunoSEQ multiplex PCR; TCRdb has only the in-frame clones, and not every one. The sample yields some 54,000 clones, just under 85% seen once. Sequenced material: CD4+ or CD8+ T cells sorted from blood, taken in a trial of the OX40 agonist ivuxolimab. The receptor source for this set is an adult with an advanced solid tumor such as melanoma, head and neck, liver or kidney cancer. Both conserved end residues are part of each CDR3. D genes are given only for firm matches. Where a row states a size, it is once, few, many or the class of an expanded clone; other rows omit it.

>TRBD2|TRBV6-5|NA|TRBJ2-5
CASSRTSEETQYF
TGTGCCAGCAGTAGGACTAGCGAGGAGACCCAGTACTTC
>TRBD1|TRBV19|NA|TRBJ1-1
CASSRVPGQGVTEAFF
TGTGCCAGTAGTCGAGTTCCGGGACAGGGTGTGACTGAAGCTTTCTTT
>NA|TRBV5-6|once|TRBJ1-5
CASSLSGPADYSNQPQHF
TGTGCCAGCAGCCTATCAGGGCCCGCGGATTATAGCAATCAGCCCCAGCATTTT
>NA|TRBV5-6|NA|TRBJ2-2
CASEEGVNTGELFF
TGTGCCAGCGAGGAGGGGGTGAACACCGGGGAGCTGTTTTTT
>TRBD1|TRBV14|NA|TRBJ2-3
CASSQVVWGRLGQGATQYF
TGTGCCAGCAGCCAAGTTGTGTGGGGAAGACTAGGGCAGGGGGCTACGCAGTATTTT
>TRBD2|TRBV9|NA|TRBJ2-1
CASSPLPGREDLYEQFF
TGTGCCAGCAGCCCCCTCCCGGGGAGGGAGGACCTCTATGAGCAGTTCTTC
>NA|TRBV28|NA|TRBJ2-7
CASSPSRYYEQYF
TGTGCCAGCAGTCCTTCAAGATATTACGAGCAGTACTTC
>NA|TRBV5-5|NA|TRBJ1-1
CASSLQSMNTEAFF
TGTGCCAGCAGCTTACAGTCGATGAACACTGAAGCTTTCTTT
>TRBD2|TRBV5-1|NA|TRBJ2-1
CASSPGLAGVSWLDEQFF
TGCGCCAGCAGCCCGGGACTAGCGGGAGTAAGTTGGCTCGATGAGCAGTTCTTC
>NA|TRBV5-6|NA|TRBJ2-7
CASSFLSSYEQYF
TGTGCCAGCAGCTTCCTTAGCTCCTACGAGCAGTACTTC
>NA|TRBV9|NA|TRBJ2-7
CASSVGIGNKNEQYF
TGTGCCAGCAGCGTAGGGATAGGGAATAAAAACGAGCAGTACTTC
>NA|TRBV4-1|NA|TRBJ1-2
CVSSSGDITF
TGCGTCAGCAGCTCAGGGGACATCACCTTC
>NA|TRBV7-8|NA|TRBJ2-6
CASSLEGAGANVLTF
TGTGCCAGCAGCTTAGAAGGGGCTGGGGCCAACGTCCTGACTTTC
>NA|TRBV28|NA|TRBJ2-3
CASSFFSGPLPDTQYF
TGTGCCAGCAGTTTTTTTTCGGGGCCCCTCCCAGATACGCAGTATTTT
>NA|TRBV29-1|NA|TRBJ1-5
CSASLDLTQPQHF
TGCAGCGCCTCCTTGGACCTGACACAGCCCCAGCATTTT
>NA|TRBV2|NA|TRBJ2-3
CASSEDGADTQYF
TGTGCCAGCAGTGAAGACGGGGCAGATACGCAGTATTTT
>NA|TRBV21-1|NA|TRBJ2-7
CASSKWGTSGRLYKQYF
TGTGCCAGCAGCAAGTGGGGGACTAGCGGGAGGCTGTACAAGCAGTACTTC
>TRBD1|TRBV19|NA|TRBJ2-3
CASSFGTGESDTQYF
TGTGCCAGTAGTTTTGGGACAGGGGAATCCGATACGCAGTATTTT
>NA|TRBV15|NA|TRBJ2-3
CATSYQALRSDTQYF
TGTGCCACTTCCTACCAAGCCCTAAGGTCAGATACGCAGTATTTT
>NA|TRBV9|NA|TRBJ2-7
CASSVGPNGDQNSYEQYF
TGTGCCAGCAGCGTAGGTCCTAACGGCGATCAAAACTCCTACGAGCAGTACTTC
>NA|TRBV10-3|NA|TRBJ1-1
CAINTGPRDTEAFF
TGTGCCATCAATACCGGGCCACGGGACACTGAAGCTTTCTTT
>NA|TRBV11-1|NA|TRBJ2-2
CASSLVRDRGIGELFF
TGTGCCAGCAGCTTAGTCAGGGACCGGGGTATCGGGGAGCTGTTTTTT
>NA|TRBV9|NA|TRBJ2-1
CASSATSRSYNEQFF
TGTGCCAGCAGCGCAACTAGCAGATCCTACAATGAGCAGTTCTTC
>NA|TRBV4-1|NA|TRBJ2-3
CASSLFDTEMQYF
TGCGCCAGCAGCCTCTTCGATACAGAAATGCAGTATTTT
>TRBD1|TRBV30|NA|TRBJ1-2
CAWSEPKYRGNYGYTF
TGTGCCTGGAGCGAGCCTAAATACAGGGGTAACTATGGCTACACCTTC
>NA|TRBV7-2|NA|TRBJ2-2
CASSLDSMGYANTGELFF
TGTGCCAGCAGCTTAGATTCTATGGGTTACGCGAACACCGGGGAGCTGTTTTTT
>TRBD2|TRBV19|NA|TRBJ2-2
CATMGRAANTGELFF
TGTGCCACAATGGGGAGGGCAGCGAACACCGGGGAGCTGTTTTTT
>NA|TRBV5-4|NA|TRBJ2-2
CASSLVRQGTGELFF
TGTGCCAGCAGCTTGGTTCGGCAGGGCACCGGGGAGCTGTTTTTT
>NA|TRBV19|NA|TRBJ1-1
CASSKQREAFF
TGTGCCAGTAGCAAACAGCGTGAAGCTTTCTTT
>TRBD2|TRBV19|NA|TRBJ2-1
CASRDGLAGNEQFF
TGTGCCAGTAGGGATGGACTAGCGGGAAATGAGCAGTTCTTC
>NA|TRBV7-2|NA|TRBJ2-2
CASSLHTIGELFF
TGTGCCAGCAGCTTACATACGATCGGGGAGCTGTTTTTT
>NA|TRBV5-4|NA|TRBJ1-3
CASSASDRSSGNTIYF
TGTGCCAGCAGCGCCTCGGACCGTAGCTCTGGAAACACCATATATTTT
>NA|TRBV30|NA|TRBJ1-1
CAWDFTENTEAFF
TGTGCCTGGGACTTTACAGAGAACACTGAAGCTTTCTTT
>NA|TRBV5-1|NA|TRBJ1-1
CASSPDVPQNTEAFF
TGCGCCAGCAGCCCCGATGTCCCCCAGAACACTGAAGCTTTCTTT
>TRBD1|TRBV7-9|NA|TRBJ1-2
CASSSGTGYSYTF
TGTGCCAGCAGTTCCGGGACAGGGTACAGCTACACCTTC
>TRBD1|TRBV27|NA|TRBJ2-7
CASSRDSRAYEQYF
TGTGCCAGCAGTCGGGACAGTCGAGCCTACGAGCAGTACTTC
>NA|TRBV5-6|NA|TRBJ1-1
CASSLDLQLGAKTEAFF
TGTGCCAGCAGCTTGGATCTTCAGCTGGGGGCGAAGACTGAAGCTTTCTTT
>NA|TRBV2|NA|TRBJ2-7
CASSEARQSEQYF
TGTGCCAGCAGTGAAGCGAGGCAAAGCGAGCAGTACTTC
>NA|TRBV11-3|NA|TRBJ2-5
CASSAGTLGPQETQYF
TGTGCCAGCAGTGCCGGGACCTTGGGCCCCCAAGAGACCCAGTACTTC
>TRBD1|TRBV5-6|NA|TRBJ1-6
CASSLAGQAGGVSPLHF
TGTGCCAGCAGCTTGGCCGGACAAGCAGGGGGCGTTTCACCCCTCCACTTT
>NA|TRBV28|NA|TRBJ2-5
CASSFRDGGETQYF
TGTGCCAGCAGTTTTCGGGACGGGGGAGAGACCCAGTACTTC
>TRBD1|TRBV11-2|NA|TRBJ2-2
CASSLTGGGVDTGELFF
TGTGCCAGCAGCTTGACAGGGGGCGGGGTTGACACCGGGGAGCTGTTTTTT
>NA|TRBV28|few|TRBJ2-3
CASSLPRQTSTDTQYF
TGTGCCAGCAGTTTACCCCGGCAGACTAGCACAGATACGCAGTATTTT
>TRBD2|TRBV7-2|NA|TRBJ2-7
CASGAGRAYEQYF
TGTGCCAGCGGGGCCGGGAGGGCCTACGAGCAGTACTTC
>TRBD2|TRBV7-9|few|TRBJ2-5
CASSPARISGRLLSETQYF
TGTGCCAGCAGCCCGGCCCGGATTAGCGGGAGGTTACTCAGCGAGACCCAGTACTTC
>NA|TRBV5-1|NA|TRBJ2-1
CASSSGDGGYNEQFF
TGCGCCAGCAGCAGTGGGGACGGTGGCTACAATGAGCAGTTCTTC
>NA|TRBV29-1|few|TRBJ1-2
CSVPFGERKEAYGYTF
TGCAGCGTTCCGTTTGGAGAGAGGAAGGAAGCGTATGGCTACACCTTC
>NA|TRBV19|NA|TRBJ2-5
CASSIGPGGETQYF
TGTGCCAGTAGTATAGGCCCCGGGGGAGAGACCCAGTACTTC
>TRBD1|TRBV6-1|NA|TRBJ1-1
CGLDRGLLTEAFF
TGTGGATTAGACAGGGGGCTGTTGACTGAAGCTTTCTTT
>NA|TRBV28|once|TRBJ1-4
CASSLSGGPGQSNEKLFF
TGTGCCAGCAGTTTATCTGGGGGGCCGGGACAAAGTAATGAAAAACTGTTTTTT
>TRBD1|TRBV28|few|TRBJ1-3
CASSPGGQPSGNTIYF
TGTGCCAGCAGTCCAGGGGGCCAGCCCTCCGGAAACACCATATATTTT
>NA|TRBV7-9|few|TRBJ1-1
CASSYMTIPRTEAFF
TGTGCCAGCAGCTACATGACAATTCCGAGGACTGAAGCTTTCTTT
>TRBD2|TRBV11-3|NA|TRBJ2-7
CASSPGLAGVPHEQYF
TGTGCCAGCAGCCCGGGACTAGCGGGAGTCCCCCACGAGCAGTACTTC